The 16 T cell receptor beta chains listed next were all sequenced from one sample in a study of T cell responses to AZD1222 COVID-19 vaccine. The protocol was immunoSEQ multiplex PCR, while the TCRdb copy is restricted to in-frame clones and leaves out a portion. The sample carries 160,000 or so clones, roughly nine tenths recorded once. The sample here was peripheral blood, taken on day 0 of AZD1222 vaccination. These receptors were taken from an adult in good health.

This chain joins TRBV21-1 and TRBJ1-4. TRBV21-1 counts as a pseudogene. This CDR3 spans 17 amino acids. CDR3 sequence: CASSKGRTVTTNEKLFF. The CDR3, as DNA: TGTGCCAGCAGCAAGGGGAGGACAGTTACAACTAATGAAAAACTGTTTTTT.

A word on this clone: The sample carries other DNA sequences with the same CDR3. The chain recombines TRBV12-3 or TRBV12-4 with TRBJ1-5; a weak D match, TRBD1 (5 bases). V lost 3 bases and J 5 bases, leaving 5 bases between the germline ends. This CDR3 contains 12 residues. The CDR3 is CASSLGDQPQHF. CDR3 nucleotides: TGTGCCAGCAGTTTGGGGGATCAGCCCCAGCATTTT.

The rearrangement joins TRBV6-5 to TRBJ1-1, with D maybe TRBD1 (5 bases). The germline V and J ends were trimmed by 8 bases and 5 bases, with 15 bases remaining between them. This CDR3 is 13 amino acids long. Germline CDR1 MNHEY, CDR2 SVGAGI. The CDR3 sequence: CASSVAGGTEAFF. The CDR3, as DNA: TGTGCCAGCTCGGTCGCGGGGGGTACTGAAGCTTTCTTT.

The rearrangement uses TRBV5-1 and TRBJ2-1, with TRBD2 as a possible D gene (6 bases). The germline gives CDR1 SGHRS, CDR2 YFSETQ. V was trimmed by 2 bases and J by 2 bases, leaving 17 bases between them. This CDR3 region has 17 residues. The CDR3 reads CASSLFGASVTYNEQFF. The CDR3 nucleotides read TGCGCCAGCAGCTTATTTGGGGCTAGCGTTACCTACAATGAGCAGTTCTTC.

The chain links TRBV3-1 (or the pseudogene TRBV3-2) to TRBJ1-2; D is undetermined. The CDR3 runs 12 residues. Trimming took 1 base from V and 6 from J, leaving 6 bases between them. Germline CDR1 and CDR2: LGHDT and YNNKEL (reference sequence). CDR3 region: CASSQGSDGYTF. In nucleotides, the CDR3 is TGTGCCAGCAGCCAAGGATCAGATGGCTACACCTTC.

In this sample, this clone turned up once. J is TRBJ2-3 and V is TRBV27, with 7 bases aligning to TRBD1. J gave up 4 bases and V 3 bases, and 7 bases lay outside the gene matches. There are 15 residues in the CDR3. Germline V gene lookup returns CDR1 MNHEY and CDR2 SMNVEV (reference sequence). The CDR3 region has the DNA TGTGCCAGCAGTTTCCAGACCACAGGGGCAGATACGCAGTATTTT. Translated: CASSFQTTGADTQYF.

The table lists this clone with a few counts. The chain has TRBV4-1 and TRBJ1-5; unclear D gene. CDR3 length equals 15 residues. In germline, CDR1 is MGHRA, CDR2 YSYEKL. The V end was cut by 4 bases, the J end by 4 bases, with 14 bases between. As DNA, the CDR3 is TGCGCCAGCAGCCTCGGACCCCTTGGAAATCAGCCCCAGCATTTT. Its translation: CASSLGPLGNQPQHF.

The rearrangement joins TRBV7-9 to TRBJ1-2, with unresolved D. Germline values: CDR1 SEHNR, CDR2 FQNEAQ (reference sequence). With 1 base removed from V and 5 bases from J, the gap between germline ends came to 5 bases. The length of the CDR3 is 12 residues. The CDR3 is CASSLVQYGYTF. The CDR3, as DNA: TGTGCCAGCAGCTTAGTACAGTATGGCTACACCTTC.

The V and J genes are TRBV6-1 and TRBJ2-5; 7 bases map to TRBD2. Trimming removed 2 bases from V and 3 bases from J; junction bases left unmatched: 9. Germline V CDR1 and CDR2: MNHNS, SASEGT. The CDR3 is made up of 16 amino acids. The CDR3 DNA reads as TGTGCCAGCAGTGAAAATAGCGGTCTAGCGGAAGAGACCCAGTACTTC. Encoded protein: CASSENSGLAEETQYF.

The gene calls are TRBV10-2 and TRBJ1-5; D call uncertain. There are 17 residues in the CDR3. In germline, CDR1 is WSHSY, CDR2 SAAADI. V lost 3 bases to trimming and J lost 3 bases, with 18 bases between them. The CDR3 reads CASSEELGQLHNQPQHF. The CDR3 DNA follows: TGCGCCAGCAGTGAAGAACTAGGGCAGTTACACAATCAGCCCCAGCATTTT.

This clone appeared a few times. The CDR3 DNA reads as TGTGCCAGCAGCCACCGCTCTAGCGGGAGGGCCTCGGATACGCAGTATTTT. Protein sequence: CASSHRSSGRASDTQYF. This chain joins TRBV3-1 (or the pseudogene TRBV3-2) and TRBJ2-3, with TRBD2 matching over 12 bases. The CDR3 is made up of 17 amino acids. V was pared by 3 bases and J by 6 bases, with 10 bases of the junction left unmatched. Germline V gene sequence: CDR1 LGHDT, CDR2 YNNKEL (reference sequence).

The chain recombines TRBV30 with TRBJ2-5; TRBD2 aligns across 7 bases. Losses at the gene ends were 4 bases for V and 5 bases for J; bases not matched to a gene: 7. The germline CDR1 and CDR2 sequences are GTSNPN and SVGIG (reference sequence). This CDR3 is 13 amino acids long. The CDR3 is CAWKPGLDETQYF. For the CDR3, the DNA is TGTGCCTGGAAACCCGGACTAGATGAGACCCAGTACTTC.

Only one count was recorded for this clone. The chain has TRBV7-8 and TRBJ2-1; D is perhaps TRBD1 (5 bases). The CDR3 runs 15 residues. Germline V lookup: CDR1 SGHVS, CDR2 FQNEAQ. Trimming removed 1 base at V and 7 bases at J, with 14 bases between. CDR3 sequence: CASSLVDGRANEQFF. The CDR3 DNA sequence: TGTGCCAGCAGCTTAGTTGATGGCAGGGCGAATGAGCAGTTCTTC.

The rearrangement joins TRBV2 to TRBJ1-2; D not resolved. The CDR3 consists of 15 residues. V was cut by 1 base and J by 0 bases, with 9 bases left in between. In germline, CDR1 is SNHLY, CDR2 FYNNEI. CDR3 sequence: CASSEVAIANYGYTF. CDR3 DNA: TGTGCCAGCAGTGAAGTGGCCATAGCTAACTATGGCTACACCTTC.

A note on this clone: Other nucleotide sequences from this sample produce the same CDR3. The chain links TRBV2 to TRBJ2-2; D is unresolved. V dropped 5 bases and J dropped 4 bases, with 2 bases sitting between them. Germline CDR1 SNHLY, CDR2 FYNNEI. CDR3 length equals 11 residues. DNA of the CDR3: TGTGCCAGCAGTCTCACCGGGGAGCTGTTTTTT. It translates to CASSLTGELFF.

The rearrangement joins TRBV18 to TRBJ1-2; TRBD1 aligns across 7 bases. CDR1 and CDR2 from the germline V gene are KGHSH and LQKENI. The CDR3 contains 17 residues. The V gene end was trimmed by 1 base and the J gene end by 5 bases; junction bases not matched to a gene: 13. The CDR3 coding sequence is TGTGCCAGCTCACCACAGGGGGCGTCCCTTCAGGGGTATGGCTACACCTTC. This encodes CASSPQGASLQGYGYTF. Combining the CDR3 with reference TRBV18 and TRBJ1-2 gives the whole variable domain NAGVMQNPRHLVRRRGQEARLRCSPMKGHSHVYWYRQLPEEGLKFMVYLQKENIIDESGMPKERFSAEFPKEGPSILRIQQVVRGDSAAYFCASSPQGASLQGYGYTFGSGTRLTVV.